These T cell receptor beta chains were read from a single sample in a study of control samples from healthy donors and cancer patients. Only in-frame clones appear in the TCRdb table, and some are missing; sequencing was by immunoSEQ multiplex PCR. The repertoire holds just over 150,000 clones, with 80% to 90% as singletons. The sample comprised blood. These TCRs come from a man younger than 40 in good health. Each CDR3 is given with its conserved first and last residue. The D gene is left open where the match is weak. Expanded clones are given a class, and other clones once, few, many or no size at all.

TRBV7-9	TRBJ1-6	NA	TRBD1	CASSLPSGQGTSPLHF	TGTGCCAGCAGCTTACCGTCAGGACAGGGTACTTCACCCCTCCACTTT
TRBV9	TRBJ2-3	NA	TRBD2	CASSVGGSGGSRTDTQYF	TGTGCCAGCAGCGTAGGTGGTAGCGGGGGGTCTCGCACAGATACGCAGTATTTT
TRBV7-3	TRBJ1-2	NA	NA	CASSLTGTAYGYTF	TGTGCCAGCAGCTTAACGGGTACGGCCTATGGCTACACCTTC
TRBV4-1	TRBJ2-7	once	NA	CASSQSNFGTYSYEQYF	TGCGCCAGCAGCCAATCCAATTTCGGGACTTACTCCTACGAGCAGTACTTC
TRBV28	TRBJ2-7	NA	NA	CASSSDLGVYEQYF	TGTGCCAGCAGTTCGGACTTGGGGGTCTACGAGCAGTACTTC
TRBV15	TRBJ1-5	NA	NA	CATSTGPTRPQHF	TGTGCCACCTCAACCGGGCCCACCAGGCCCCAGCATTTT
TRBV29-1	TRBJ1-5	once	TRBD1	CSAATGDPYQPQHF	TGCAGCGCGGCCACAGGGGACCCTTATCAGCCCCAGCATTTT
TRBV29-1	TRBJ1-5	NA	NA	CSVDFGGNNQPQHF	TGCAGCGTTGATTTCGGCGGGAACAATCAGCCCCAGCATTTT
TRBV29-1	TRBJ1-5	NA	NA	CSVAIGESQPQHF	TGCAGCGTGGCAATTGGGGAGAGTCAGCCCCAGCATTTT
TRBV18	TRBJ1-1	NA	NA	CASSPPNGDTEAFF	TGTGCCAGCTCACCACCGAATGGAGACACTGAAGCTTTCTTT
TRBV13	TRBJ1-1	NA	NA	CASNRRGRGNTEAFF	TGTGCCAGCAACCGCAGGGGAAGGGGGAACACTGAAGCTTTCTTT
TRBV6-5	TRBJ2-5	NA	NA	CASRPGRSRETQYF	TGTGCCAGCAGACCCGGACGGTCCCGGGAGACCCAGTACTTC
TRBV7-6	TRBJ2-1	NA	TRBD2	CASSPLTSGANEQFF	TGTGCCAGCAGCCCCCTCACTAGCGGAGCCAATGAGCAGTTCTTC
TRBV5-1	TRBJ1-1	NA	NA	CASSLYPDTNTEAFF	TGCGCCAGCAGCCTATACCCAGACACGAACACTGAAGCTTTCTTT
TRBV4-3	TRBJ1-5	NA	NA	CASSQDSNQPQHF	TGCGCCAGCAGCCAAGATAGCAATCAGCCCCAGCATTTT
TRBV6-6	TRBJ2-5	NA	TRBD2	CASSQGTSGQETQYF	TGTGCCAGCAGTCAAGGGACTAGCGGACAAGAGACCCAGTACTTC